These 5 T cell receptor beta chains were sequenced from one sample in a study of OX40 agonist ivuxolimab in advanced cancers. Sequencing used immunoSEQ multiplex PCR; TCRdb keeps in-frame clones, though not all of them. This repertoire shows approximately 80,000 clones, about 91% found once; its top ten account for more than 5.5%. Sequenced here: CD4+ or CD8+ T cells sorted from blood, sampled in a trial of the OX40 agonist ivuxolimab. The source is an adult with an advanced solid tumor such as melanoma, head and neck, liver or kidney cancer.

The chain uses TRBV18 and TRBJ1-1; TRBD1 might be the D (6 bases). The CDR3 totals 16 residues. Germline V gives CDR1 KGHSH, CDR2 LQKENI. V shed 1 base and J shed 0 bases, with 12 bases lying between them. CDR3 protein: CASSPRGALLNTEAFF. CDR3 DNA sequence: TGTGCCAGCTCACCACGGGGGGCCCTCCTGAACACTGAAGCTTTCTTT.

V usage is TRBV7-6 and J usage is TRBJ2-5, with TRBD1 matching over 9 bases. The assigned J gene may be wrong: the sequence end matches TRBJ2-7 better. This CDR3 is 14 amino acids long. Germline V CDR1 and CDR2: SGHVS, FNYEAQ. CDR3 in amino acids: CASSQGQGSNEQYF. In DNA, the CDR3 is TGTGCCAGCAGCCAGGGACAGGGAAGTAACGAGCAGTACTTC.

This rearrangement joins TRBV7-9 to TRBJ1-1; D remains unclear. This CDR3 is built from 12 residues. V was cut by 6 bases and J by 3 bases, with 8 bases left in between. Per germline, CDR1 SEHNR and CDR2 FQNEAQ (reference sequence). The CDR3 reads CASRTLDTEAFF. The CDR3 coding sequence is TGTGCCAGCAGGACACTTGACACTGAAGCTTTCTTT.

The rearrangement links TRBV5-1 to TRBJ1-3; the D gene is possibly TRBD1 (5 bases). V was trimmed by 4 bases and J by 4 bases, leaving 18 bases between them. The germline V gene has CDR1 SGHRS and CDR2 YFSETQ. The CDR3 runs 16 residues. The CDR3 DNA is TGCGCCAGCAGCCCGGGACTTTCTGCCCGGGGAAACACCATATATTTT. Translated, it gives CASSPGLSARGNTIYF.

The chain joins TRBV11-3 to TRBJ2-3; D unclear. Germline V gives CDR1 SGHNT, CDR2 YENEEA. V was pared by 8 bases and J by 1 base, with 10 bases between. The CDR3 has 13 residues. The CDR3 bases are TGTGCCAGCTCCGAATGGGGCACAGATACGCAGTATTTT. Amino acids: CASSEWGTDTQYF.